Listed below are T cell receptor beta chains from one sample, sequenced in a study of T cell responses to AZD1222 COVID-19 vaccine. Sequencing was performed with immunoSEQ multiplex PCR; in TCRdb, only in-frame clones are kept and a portion is missing. The sample includes about 190,000 clones, roughly 90% of them seen just once. Source: peripheral blood, taken on day 0 of AZD1222 vaccination. These TCRs come from an adult in good health. The conserved cysteine and the conserved F or W are not part of the CDR3 here.

V gene: TRBV7-9
CDR3 protein: ASSLDPGYGYT

V gene: TRBV3-1/TRBV3-2
CDR3 protein: ASSFGNRGFYEQY

V gene: TRBV7-8
CDR3 protein: ASSLPVGRGETQY

V gene: TRBV6-2/TRBV6-3
CDR3 protein: ASSYPRGRGNNQPQH

V gene: TRBV28
CDR3 protein: ASSFVAGTDTQY

V gene: TRBV12-3/TRBV12-4
CDR3 protein: ASSLLPTYEQY

V gene: TRBV5-1
CDR3 protein: ASSLDAGVAYEQY

V gene: TRBV6-5
CDR3 protein: ASEERDLTNEQF

V gene: TRBV7-2
CDR3 protein: ASSLVGSGLSYEQY

V gene: TRBV7-8
CDR3 protein: ASSLDKPPRESSYEQY

V gene: TRBV7-2
CDR3 protein: ASSLLAWGADTGELF

V gene: TRBV5-6
CDR3 protein: ASSSGTGELF

V gene: TRBV10-2
CDR3 protein: EGGRKSSYNSPLH

V gene: TRBV2
CDR3 protein: ASSEGDRRITDTQY

V gene: TRBV4-3
CDR3 protein: ASSQGTGVNQPQH

V gene: TRBV5-6
CDR3 protein: ASSAGTGGYEQY

V gene: TRBV2
CDR3 protein: ASKGTPPPATQY

V gene: TRBV27
CDR3 protein: ASGPGQDNSPLH

V gene: TRBV6-2/TRBV6-3
CDR3 protein: ASSYATGSDEQY

V gene: TRBV28
CDR3 protein: ASSPRAQELGPLH

V gene: TRBV11-1
CDR3 protein: ASSLSGYGYT

V gene: TRBV21-1
CDR3 protein: ASSKGGQGGGQPQH

V gene: TRBV6-5
CDR3 protein: ASSLRGGYQPQH

V gene: TRBV6-2/TRBV6-3
CDR3 protein: ASSYQGGQPQH

V gene: TRBV7-6
CDR3 protein: ASSPWASEPYEQY

V gene: TRBV6-5
CDR3 protein: ASSYRGVPEAF

V gene: TRBV5-1
CDR3 protein: ASSLGHRSYNSPLH

V gene: TRBV29-1
CDR3 protein: SAHQGRNTEAF

V gene: TRBV29-1
CDR3 protein: SVEVLSASSYNEQF

V gene: TRBV19
CDR3 protein: ASKLSPGQGYYGYT

V gene: TRBV9
CDR3 protein: ASSSRSGDVQY

V gene: TRBV5-6
CDR3 protein: ASSQGTTEQF

V gene: TRBV3-1/TRBV3-2
CDR3 protein: ASSPTRQGSGEKLF

V gene: TRBV15
CDR3 protein: ATSRASGAASPLH

V gene: TRBV27
CDR3 protein: ASSFGKSYEQY

V gene: TRBV28
CDR3 protein: ASSAPAGGSYEQY

V gene: TRBV5-1
CDR3 protein: ASSLGIGTQATGELF

V gene: TRBV24-1
CDR3 protein: ATSDPGGSGSFTDTQY

V gene: TRBV7-3
CDR3 protein: ASSLDSGEAF

V gene: TRBV21-1
CDR3 protein: ASSNSSRVGLIRYNEQF

V gene: TRBV7-8
CDR3 protein: ASSLAEASNTEAF

V gene: TRBV2
CDR3 protein: ASSESGQGTATNEKLF

V gene: TRBV7-9
CDR3 protein: ASSSGTENTEAF

V gene: TRBV11-3
CDR3 protein: ASSPGTSRPTGELF

V gene: TRBV11-2
CDR3 protein: ASRIRQDNTGELF

V gene: TRBV7-9
CDR3 protein: ASSSKGQGYEQY